The 22 T cell receptor beta chains listed next were all sequenced from one sample in a study of sequential checkpoint blockade in melanoma. The treatment here: randomized to nivolumab then ipilimumab (arm A) or the reverse (arm B). Only in-frame clones appear in the TCRdb table, and some are missing; sequencing was by immunoSEQ multiplex PCR. The table has 15,000 to 20,000 clones, 60% to 75% seen once. Sequencing used tumor tissue (inferred from file names), obtained from a patient given nivolumab and ipilimumab in sequence. These receptors all stem from a human donor with melanoma.

This clone was observed a handful of times. The chain carries TRBV2 and TRBJ2-2, with 7 bases fitting TRBD1. The junction had 1 base not matched to a gene; V was cut back by 6 bases and J by 0 bases. CDR1 and CDR2 from the germline V gene are SNHLY and FYNNEI. There are 14 residues in the CDR3. The CDR3 loop is CASRGTANTGELFF. As DNA, the CDR3 is TGTGCCAGCAGAGGGACAGCGAACACCGGGGAGCTGTTTTTT.

The chain carries TRBV13 and TRBJ2-7; D is uncertain. Looked up from germline, CDR1 is PRHDT and CDR2 is FYEKMQ (reference sequence). Trimming cost V 6 bases and J 6 bases, with 15 bases left between them. The CDR3 has 13 residues. For the CDR3, the DNA is TGTGCCAGCAGGTCCAAGCTTCCAAGCGAGCAGTACTTC. Residues: CASRSKLPSEQYF.

The J gene is TRBJ1-2, the V gene TRBV15; TRBD1 matches at 12 bases. CDR1 is LNHNV, CDR2 YYDKDF, per germline (reference sequence). Trimming at V came to 3 bases and at J to 4 bases, leaving 3 bases not matched to a gene. This CDR3 has 15 amino acids. CDR3 DNA: TGTGCCACCAGCAGCGGGACAGGGGGCGGCTATGGCTACACCTTC. Translation gives CATSSGTGGGYGYTF.

The gene calls are TRBV18 and TRBJ1-1, with 9 bases lining up with TRBD1. V was clipped by 2 bases and J by 2 bases; unmatched bases: 9. The germline V gene encodes CDR1 KGHSH and CDR2 LQKENI. CDR3 length equals 17 residues. CDR3 region: CASSPSPQGAQNTEAFF. The CDR3 DNA follows: TGTGCCAGCTCACCATCCCCACAGGGGGCGCAAAACACTGAAGCTTTCTTT.

J is TRBJ2-5 and V is TRBV19; TRBD1 is a possible D gene (6 bases). Germline V gene data show CDR1 as LNHDA and CDR2 as SQIVND (reference sequence). Deletions cut 2 bases from V and 5 bases from J, with 6 bases between. The CDR3 runs 12 residues. The CDR3 sequence is CASSIRGETQYF. The CDR3 coding sequence is TGTGCCAGTAGTATAAGGGGGGAGACCCAGTACTTC.

V usage is TRBV18 and J usage is TRBJ2-1, with a tentative D call TRBD1 (5 bases). The germline V gene has CDR1 KGHSH and CDR2 LQKENI. The CDR3 is made up of 13 amino acids. The V and J ends lost 6 bases and 9 bases respectively, with 15 bases between them. CDR3 protein: CASSHVQVSEQFF. The CDR3 bases are TGTGCCAGCTCCCATGTACAGGTCAGTGAGCAGTTCTTC.

The chain joins TRBV19 to TRBJ1-5; perhaps TRBD1 as D (5 bases). V shed 4 bases and J shed 0 bases, with 16 bases lying between them. This CDR3 has 17 residues. Germline V lookup: CDR1 LNHDA, CDR2 SQIVND (reference sequence). CDR3 coding DNA: TGTGCCAGTAGTAAGGCAGGGAGGGGAGGTAGCAATCAGCCCCAGCATTTT. Translated: CASSKAGRGGSNQPQHF.

This chain uses TRBV11-3 with TRBJ2-4; D is perhaps TRBD1 or TRBD2 (6 bases each). This CDR3 comprises 16 residues. Germline CDR1 is SGHNT and CDR2 is YENEEA. Trimming stripped 3 bases from V and 7 bases from J, with 19 bases between. CDR3 sequence (DNA): TGTGCCAGCAGCTTGTTGGGGGGCCACTCTATTAACATTCAGTACTTC. Its translation: CASSLLGGHSINIQYF.

The J gene is TRBJ2-1, the V gene TRBV30; 10 bases map to TRBD1. The junction had 7 bases not matched to a gene; V was cut back by 8 bases and J by 12 bases. The CDR3 totals 11 residues. CDR1 is GTSNPN and CDR2 is SVGIG in the germline V gene (reference sequence). DNA of the CDR3: TGTGCCCTACGGGGACAGGGGTGGCAGTTCTTC. Residues: CALRGQGWQFF.

This clone was detected only once. CDR3 residues: CASSTGQGMAVTPLHF. CDR3 DNA sequence: TGCGCCAGCAGCACAGGACAGGGGATGGCTGTAACACCCCTCCACTTT. The chain couples TRBV5-1 to TRBJ1-6; TRBD1 agrees at 9 bases. Germline assignment: CDR1 SGHRS and CDR2 YFSETQ. Unmatched junction bases numbered 13, after V lost 4 bases and J lost 11 bases. This CDR3 spans 16 amino acids. The whole variable domain, filled in from reference TRBV5-1 and TRBJ1-6, reads KAGVTQTPRYLIKTRGQQVTLSCSPISGHRSVSWYQQTPGQGLQFLFEYFSETQRNKGNFPGRFSGRQFSNSRSEMNVSTLELGDSALYLCASSTGQGMAVTPLHFGNGTRLTVT.

The genes are TRBV18 and TRBJ2-7, with a possible D match to TRBD2 (5 bases). Trimming removed 2 bases from V and 2 bases from J, with 13 bases in between. The CDR3 has 15 residues. CDR1 is KGHSH and CDR2 is LQKENI in the germline V gene. The CDR3 here is CASSPTGSETYEQYF. The CDR3 DNA follows: TGTGCCAGCTCACCAACGGGAAGTGAGACCTACGAGCAGTACTTC.

In its sample, this clone was seen a few times. This chain uses TRBV9 with TRBJ2-3; D remains unclear. The CDR3 extends over 12 amino acids. V was pared by 3 bases and J by 9 bases, with 11 bases between. Germline loops: CDR1 SGDLS, CDR2 YYNGEE. Written as DNA, the CDR3 is TGTGCCAGCAGCGCGAATTTTGACACGCAGTATTTT. It codes for CASSANFDTQYF.

V and J are TRBV18 and TRBJ2-7; TRBD1 matches 8 bases. Trimming took 1 base from V and 5 from J; bases not matched to a gene: 10. The CDR3 contains 16 residues. Germline loops: CDR1 KGHSH, CDR2 LQKENI. The CDR3 reads CASSPLTGDIGNEQYF. The CDR3 DNA reads TGTGCCAGCTCACCACTGACAGGGGATATAGGTAACGAGCAGTACTTC.

This clone was counted between two and nine times. The chain couples TRBV19 to TRBJ1-5, with D possibly matching TRBD1 (6 bases). CDR1 and CDR2 (germline): LNHDA, SQIVND (reference sequence). V was shortened by 7 bases and J by 4 bases, with 23 bases between the two germline ends. The CDR3 is made up of 17 amino acids. CDR3 DNA sequence: TGTGCCAGTACCCCTAATATCCAGGGGCTAAAGAATCAGCCCCAGCATTTT. Protein product: CASTPNIQGLKNQPQHF.

The rearrangement uses TRBV5-1 and TRBJ2-3, with a possible D match to TRBD1 (6 bases). The V end lost 5 bases, the J end lost 2 bases, and 12 bases lay between the germline ends. The CDR3 has 14 residues. Looked up from germline, CDR1 is SGHRS and CDR2 is YFSETQ. CDR3 coding DNA: TGCGCCAGCAGGACCGGGACACCCACAGATACGCAGTATTTT. Encoded protein: CASRTGTPTDTQYF.

The chain has TRBV6-8 and TRBJ1-5; D call uncertain. Germline CDR1 reads MNHGY; CDR2 reads SAAAGT. V dropped 1 base and J dropped 3 bases, with 4 bases sitting between them. The length of the CDR3 is 13 residues. The CDR3 nucleotides read TGTGCCAGCAGTTACTACCCCAATCAGCCCCAGCATTTT. Protein: CASSYYPNQPQHF.

The CDR3 DNA is TGTGCCAGCAGGCCACAGGGCGCAGATACGCAGTATTTT. It codes for CASRPQGADTQYF. This rearrangement joins TRBV6-8 to TRBJ2-3, with D perhaps TRBD1 (6 bases). The germline V gene encodes CDR1 MNHGY and CDR2 SAAAGT. The CDR3 length is 13 residues. Trimming cost V 6 bases and J 4 bases, with 11 bases left between them.

The chain has TRBV22-1 and TRBJ2-1; the D call TRBD2 from the table was never checked on the DNA. TRBV22-1 represents a pseudogene. This CDR3 is built from 13 residues. The CDR3 spells CASSSPLGNEQFF. CDR3 bases: TGTGCCAGCAGTTCCCCCCTAGGTAATGAGCAGTTCTTC.

The gene calls are TRBV11-3 and TRBJ1-2; perhaps TRBD1 as D (6 bases). CDR1 is SGHNT, CDR2 YENEEA, per germline. Trimming took off 0 bases at V and 4 bases at J, with 12 bases between the two ends. The CDR3 runs to 15 residues. The CDR3: CASSLDGGLVYGYTF. The CDR3 DNA reads as TGTGCCAGCAGCTTAGATGGGGGGCTCGTCTATGGCTACACCTTC.

This chain uses TRBV5-1 with TRBJ1-6; D might be TRBD1 (5 bases). This CDR3 comprises 15 residues. Germline V gene sequence: CDR1 SGHRS, CDR2 YFSETQ. V lost 0 bases and J 7 bases, leaving 11 bases between the germline ends. The CDR3 here is CASSLVGDPNSPLHF. In nucleotides, the CDR3 is TGCGCCAGCAGCTTGGTCGGGGACCCCAATTCACCCCTCCACTTT.

CDR3 DNA sequence: TGTGCCAGCCGGACTCGGGTAAACACCGGGGAGCTGTTTTTT. Its protein is CASRTRVNTGELFF. The chain combines TRBV18 with TRBJ2-2; D possibly corresponds to TRBD2 (5 bases). V was trimmed by 8 bases and J by 2 bases, leaving 12 bases between them. Germline CDR1 and CDR2: KGHSH and LQKENI. There are 14 residues in the CDR3.

With regard to this clone: Compared with germline, one end of the junction differs, possibly owing to a read error. The rearrangement joins TRBV7-7 to TRBJ2-5; maybe TRBD1 (7 bases). This CDR3 comprises 14 residues. Germline V gene data show CDR1 as SSHAT and CDR2 as FNYEAQ (reference sequence). CDR3 residues: CASSSIDRAGWTNF. CDR3 DNA sequence: TGTGCCAGCAGCTCCATCGACAGGGCGGGGTGGACGAACTTC. Supplemented by reference TRBV7-7 and TRBJ2-5, the full variable domain reads GAGVSQSPRYKVTKRGQDVTLRCDPISSHATLYWYQQALGQGPEFLTYFNYEAQPDKSGLPSDRFSAERPEGSISTLTIQRTEQRDSAMYRCASSSIDRAGWTNFGPGTRLLVL.